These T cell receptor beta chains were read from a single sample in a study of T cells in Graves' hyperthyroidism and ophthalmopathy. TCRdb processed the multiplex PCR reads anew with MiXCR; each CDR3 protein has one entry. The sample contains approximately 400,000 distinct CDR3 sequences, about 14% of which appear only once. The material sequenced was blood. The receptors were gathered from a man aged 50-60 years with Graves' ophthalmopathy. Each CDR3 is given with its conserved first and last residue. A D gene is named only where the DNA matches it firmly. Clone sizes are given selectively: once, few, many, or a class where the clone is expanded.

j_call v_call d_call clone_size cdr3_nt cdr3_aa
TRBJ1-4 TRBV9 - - TGTGCCAGCAGCGCCGGCAGGGTCAATACTGAAAAACTGTTTTTT CASSAGRVNTEKLFF
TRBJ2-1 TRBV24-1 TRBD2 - TGTGCCACCAGTGAGACTAGCGGGAGGTATGAGCAGTTCTTC CATSETSGRYEQFF
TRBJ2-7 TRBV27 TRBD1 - TGTGCCAGCAGTCTGTGGACAGGGGGCTACGAGCAGTACTTC CASSLWTGGYEQYF
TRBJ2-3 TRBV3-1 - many TGTGCCAGCAGCCGAGCCGGGACAACCACGGCAGATACGCAGTATTTT CASSRAGTTTADTQYF
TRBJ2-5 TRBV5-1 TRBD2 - TGCGCCAGCAGCTCCCCACCTGGACTAGCGGGAGCGAACCAAGAGACCCAGTACTTC CASSSPPGLAGANQETQYF
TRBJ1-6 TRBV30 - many TGTGCCTGGAGTAGGCAGACTAATTCACCCCTCCACTTT CAWSRQTNSPLHF
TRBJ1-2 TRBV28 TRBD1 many TGTGCCAGCAGGAGGGGGCCAGACTATGGCTACACCTTC CASRRGPDYGYTF
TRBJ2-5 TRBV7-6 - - TGTGCCAGCAGCCCAGTAGGGGCGATTGGGGAGACCCAGTACTTC CASSPVGAIGETQYF
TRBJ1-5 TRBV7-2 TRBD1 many TGTGCCAGCAGCTACAGTACACAGGGGAATTATCAGCCCCAGCATTTT CASSYSTQGNYQPQHF
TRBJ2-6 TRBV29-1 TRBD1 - TGCAGCGTTCAATGGCGGACAGGACGCTCTGGGGCCAACGTCCTGACTTTC CSVQWRTGRSGANVLTF
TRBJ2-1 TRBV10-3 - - TGTGCCATCAGGGTCAGTCTCTCCTACAATGAGCAGTTCTTC CAIRVSLSYNEQFF
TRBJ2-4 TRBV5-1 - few TGCGCCAGCAGTCCCGGGAGAGACATTCAGTACTTC CASSPGRDIQYF
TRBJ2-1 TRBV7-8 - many TGTGCCAGCAGCTTACTCCCCGCAGGGTCGGCATACAATGAGCAGTTCTTC CASSLLPAGSAYNEQFF
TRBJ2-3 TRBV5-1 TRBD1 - TGCGCCAGCAGCCGTCGCGCATTCCAGGGGGCGCTTTTCCCAGATACGCAGTATTTT CASSRRAFQGALFPDTQYF
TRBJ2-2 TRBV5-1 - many TGCGCCAGCAGCCCATCTAGGACGACAGCCAAGGGGACCGGGGAGCTGTTTTTT CASSPSRTTAKGTGELFF
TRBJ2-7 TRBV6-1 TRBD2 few TGTGCCAGCAGGCAGCTAGCCTCCGGGAGGAATTACGAGCAGTACTTC CASRQLASGRNYEQYF
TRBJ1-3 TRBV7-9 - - TGTGCCAGCGCAGCGGGTTTTGGAAACACCATATATTTT CASAAGFGNTIYF
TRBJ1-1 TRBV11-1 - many TGTGCCAGCAGCTTACTTTCACAGATCGAAGCTTTCTTT CASSLLSQIEAFF
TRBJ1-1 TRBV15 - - TGTGCCACCAGCACCGGGGGGGAAGAGGGCACTGAAGCTTTCTTT CATSTGGEEGTEAFF
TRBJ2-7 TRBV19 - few TGTGCCAGTAGTACACCCGGAGGCTCCTACGAGCAGTACTTC CASSTPGGSYEQYF
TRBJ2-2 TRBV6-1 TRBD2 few TGTGCCAGCAGGACTAGCGGGAGGGGCGACACCGGGGAGCTGTTTTTT CASRTSGRGDTGELFF
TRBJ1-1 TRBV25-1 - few TGTGCCAGCAGTGAATACCTTGCCATGAACACTGAAGCTTTCTTT CASSEYLAMNTEAFF
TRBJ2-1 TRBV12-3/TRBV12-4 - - TGTGCCAGCAGTCCAACAGCGGTCGTCGTGGAGCAGTTCTTC CASSPTAVVVEQFF
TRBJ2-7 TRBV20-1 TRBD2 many TGCAGTGCTAGAGTTTCGTGGGCGGGAGTTTACGAGCAGTACTTC CSARVSWAGVYEQYF
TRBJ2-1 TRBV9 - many TGTGCCAGCAGTCGAGCCCACAATGAGCAGTTCTTC CASSRAHNEQFF